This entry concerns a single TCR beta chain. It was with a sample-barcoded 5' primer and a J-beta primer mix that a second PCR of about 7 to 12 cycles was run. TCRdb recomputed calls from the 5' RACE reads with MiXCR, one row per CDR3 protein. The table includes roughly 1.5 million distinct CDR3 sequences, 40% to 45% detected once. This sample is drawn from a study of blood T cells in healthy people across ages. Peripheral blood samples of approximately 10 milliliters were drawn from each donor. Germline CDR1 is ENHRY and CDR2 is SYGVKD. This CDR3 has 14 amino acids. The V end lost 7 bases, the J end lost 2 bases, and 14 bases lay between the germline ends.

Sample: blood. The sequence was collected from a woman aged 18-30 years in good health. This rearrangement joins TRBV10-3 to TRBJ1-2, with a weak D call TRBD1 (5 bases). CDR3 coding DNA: TGTGCCATCACCGAACAGGTTATGAACTATGGCTACACCTTC. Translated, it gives CAITEQVMNYGYTF.